This entry lists 29 T cell receptor beta chains sequenced from one sample in a study of cytomegalovirus exposure and HLA in healthy donors. The PCR was carried out with 60 Vbeta primers and 13 Jbeta primers. Sequencing was performed with immunoSEQ multiplex PCR; in TCRdb, only in-frame clones are kept and a portion is missing. Among some 190,000 clones listed, about 80% were seen once. Sequences were obtained from PBMCs. The receptors shown here come from a woman in her twenties or thirties in good health and CMV-seronegative.

The rearrangement uses TRBV5-4 and TRBJ2-5; 9 bases agree with TRBD1. The junction had 12 bases not matched to a gene; V was cut back by 1 base and J by 5 bases. CDR1 and CDR2 (germline): SGHNT, YYREEE (reference sequence). The CDR3 has 17 residues. The CDR3 loop is CASSLFLGTGSVETQYF. The CDR3 DNA follows: TGTGCCAGCAGCTTGTTCTTGGGGACAGGGTCGGTGGAGACCCAGTACTTC.

The rearrangement uses TRBV5-1 and TRBJ2-7, with D tentatively TRBD1 (6 bases). The V and J ends lost 4 bases and 3 bases respectively, with 14 bases between them. This CDR3 is 14 amino acids long. Germline V gives CDR1 SGHRS, CDR2 YFSETQ. The CDR3 loop is CASSEQGQVYEQYF. As DNA, the CDR3 is TGCGCCAGCAGCGAGCAGGGACAAGTCTACGAGCAGTACTTC.

The J gene is TRBJ1-1, the V gene TRBV5-6; D is ambiguous. The CDR3 is 13 amino acids. Trimming removed 0 bases from V and 3 bases from J, with 6 bases in between. Germline V gene lookup returns CDR1 SGHDT and CDR2 YYEEEE. The CDR3 DNA reads as TGTGCCAGCAGCTTGGGGGGAGACACTGAAGCTTTCTTT. Amino acids: CASSLGGDTEAFF.

This chain connects TRBV30 to TRBJ1-2; D remains ambiguous. Germline values: CDR1 GTSNPN, CDR2 SVGIG (reference sequence). The ends were cut back, 6 bases at V and 8 bases at J, with 10 bases in the middle. The CDR3 length is 10 residues. Written as DNA, the CDR3 is TGTGCCTGCCGGTTTAACGGCTACACCTTC. Its protein product is CACRFNGYTF.

The chain uses TRBV16 and TRBJ2-7; TRBD2 might be the D (6 bases). Trimming cost V 0 bases and J 5 bases, with 8 bases left between them. The CDR3 consists of 13 residues. Germline CDR1 is KGHSY and CDR2 is FQNENV. The CDR3 loop is CASSQSRRDEQYF. The CDR3 coding sequence is TGTGCCAGCAGCCAATCCCGGAGGGACGAGCAGTACTTC.

The CDR3 reads CASSPGQVIIETQYF. Here the CDR3 DNA reads TGTGCCAGCAGCCCGGGACAGGTCATCATAGAGACCCAGTACTTC. The rearrangement joins TRBV11-2 to TRBJ2-5, with 8 bases lining up with TRBD1. CDR3 length equals 15 residues. The germline gives CDR1 SGHAT, CDR2 FQNNGV. V was clipped by 5 bases and J by 4 bases; unmatched bases: 9.

This rearrangement joins TRBV7-6 to TRBJ1-6, with D unresolved. The CDR3 spans 14 residues. The V end lost 7 bases, the J end lost 7 bases, and 14 bases lay between the germline ends. The germline V gene encodes CDR1 SGHVS and CDR2 FNYEAQ. The CDR3 loop reads CASTLERENSPLHF. DNA of the CDR3: TGTGCCAGCACGCTCGAGAGGGAGAATTCACCCCTCCACTTT. Full variable domain (remainder filled in from reference TRBV7-6 and TRBJ1-6): GAGVSQSPRYKVTKRGQDVALRCDPISGHVSLYWYRQALGQGPEFLTYFNYEAQQDKSGLPNDRFSAERPEGSISTLTIQRTEQRDSAMYRCASTLERENSPLHFGNGTRLTVT.

V and J are TRBV5-6 and TRBJ2-7, with a tentative D call TRBD2 (7 bases). Germline-derived CDR1 and CDR2 are SGHDT and YYEEEE. Between the trimmed V and J ends, which lost 4 bases and 0 bases, there was a span of 14 bases. The CDR3 length is 15 residues. This CDR3 is CASSRPGGPSYEQYF. The CDR3 coding sequence is TGTGCCAGCAGCCGTCCCGGGGGGCCCTCCTACGAGCAGTACTTC.

This clone was seen more than once but under ten times. This chain uses TRBV10-3 with TRBJ1-2; D is unclear. This CDR3 is built from 13 residues. V lost 7 bases and J lost 1, with 10 bases in between. Germline-derived CDR1 and CDR2 are ENHRY and SYGVKD. The CDR3 reads CAITPDFNYGYTF. DNA for the CDR3: TGTGCCATCACTCCGGACTTTAACTATGGCTACACCTTC.

This chain connects TRBV27 to TRBJ2-5; D is possibly TRBD2 (5 bases). Deletions cut 7 bases from V and 0 bases from J, with 9 bases between. The CDR3 totals 13 residues. Germline lookup yields CDR1 MNHEY and CDR2 SMNVEV (reference sequence). The CDR3 region has the DNA TGTGCCAGCACCTACGGGGACCAAGAGACCCAGTACTTC. This encodes CASTYGDQETQYF.

The chain joins TRBV30 to TRBJ1-5, with D possibly being TRBD1 (6 bases). Looked up from germline, CDR1 is GTSNPN and CDR2 is SVGIG (reference sequence). The CDR3 totals 17 residues. Trimming pared 1 base from V and 1 base from J, leaving 17 bases between. The CDR3 is CAWSGGQGKKSNQPQHF. The CDR3 DNA sequence: TGTGCCTGGAGTGGTGGGCAGGGGAAAAAAAGCAATCAGCCCCAGCATTTT.

V and J are TRBV10-3 and TRBJ1-1, with D tentatively TRBD1 (5 bases). Trimming pared 3 bases from V and 6 bases from J, leaving 11 bases between. This CDR3 comprises 13 residues. The germline V gene has CDR1 ENHRY and CDR2 SYGVKD. CDR3 sequence reads: CAISERGFAEAFF. In nucleotides, the CDR3 is TGTGCCATCAGTGAAAGGGGTTTCGCTGAAGCTTTCTTT.

The count of this clone is one. The V call is TRBV5-4, the J call TRBJ2-5, with TRBD2 matching over 7 bases. Germline V gene sequence: CDR1 SGHNT, CDR2 YYREEE (reference sequence). Germline trimming cut 3 bases from V and 2 bases from J; bases unmatched to any gene: 1. The CDR3 is 13 residues long. CDR3 in amino acids: CASSSGGQETQYF. The CDR3, as DNA: TGTGCCAGCAGCTCCGGGGGGCAAGAGACCCAGTACTTC. Using reference TRBV5-4 and TRBJ2-5 for the parts outside the CDR3, the full variable domain is ETGVTQSPTHLIKTRGQQVTLRCSSQSGHNTVSWYQQALGQGPQFIFQYYREEENGRGNFPPRFSGLQFPNYSSELNVNALELDDSALYLCASSSGGQETQYFGPGTRLLVL.

This clone was seen a single time. V and J are TRBV30 and TRBJ1-6; D call uncertain. The CDR3 spans 13 residues. The V end lost 2 bases, the J end lost 7 bases, and 9 bases lay between the germline ends. The germline CDR1 and CDR2 sequences are GTSNPN and SVGIG (reference sequence). The CDR3 sequence is CAWSILENSPLHF. For the CDR3, the DNA is TGTGCCTGGAGTATTCTTGAGAATTCACCCCTCCACTTT.

The chain has TRBV7-9 and TRBJ2-7; D is possibly TRBD1 (7 bases). Deletions cut 5 bases from V and 0 bases from J, with 14 bases between. The germline gives CDR1 SEHNR, CDR2 FQNEAQ (reference sequence). This CDR3 contains 15 residues. CDR3 protein: CASSPAQGGSYEQYF. CDR3 DNA sequence: TGTGCCAGCAGCCCAGCGCAGGGGGGCTCCTACGAGCAGTACTTC. Full variable domain (rest looked up from reference TRBV7-9 and TRBJ2-7): DTGVSQNPRHKITKRGQNVTFRCDPISEHNRLYWYRQTLGQGPEFLTYFQNEAQLEKSRLLSDRFSAERPKGSFSTLEIQRTEQGDSAMYLCASSPAQGGSYEQYFGPGTRLTVT.

The chain combines TRBV19 with TRBJ2-5; 7 bases line up with TRBD1. V lost 3 bases and J lost 0; bases outside the gene matches: 1. In germline, CDR1 is LNHDA, CDR2 SQIVND (reference sequence). The CDR3 has 14 residues. The CDR3 sequence: CASSMRGHQETQYF. The CDR3 bases are TGTGCCAGTAGTATGAGGGGGCACCAAGAGACCCAGTACTTC.

The CDR3 DNA reads as TGTGCCAGTAGCGACAGGGGTAGCTCCTACGAGCAGTACTTC. As protein: CASSDRGSSYEQYF. The rearrangement uses TRBV19 and TRBJ2-7; TRBD1 aligns across 8 bases. Germline CDR1 and CDR2: LNHDA and SQIVND (reference sequence). CDR3 length equals 14 residues. J was trimmed by 0 bases and V by 6 bases; bases with no gene match: 4.

In its sample, this clone was seen a few times. The V call is TRBV5-1, the J call TRBJ2-6; no definite D call. CDR3 length: 15 amino acids. Trimming stripped 3 bases from V and 4 bases from J, with 11 bases between. CDR1 is SGHRS and CDR2 is YFSETQ in the germline V gene. The CDR3 coding sequence is TGCGCCAGCAGCTCCTCAGTATCCGGGGCCAACGTCCTGACTTTC. Protein product: CASSSSVSGANVLTF.

The chain recombines TRBV5-1 with TRBJ1-1, with D possibly TRBD1 on 6 matching bases. V dropped 7 bases and J dropped 5 bases, with 15 bases sitting between them. From germline, CDR1 is SGHRS and CDR2 YFSETQ. The CDR3 totals 13 residues. This CDR3 reads CASRTGRGTEAFF. The CDR3 coding sequence is TGCGCCAGCCGAACAGGGAGGGGGACTGAAGCTTTCTTT.

This chain joins TRBV4-1 and TRBJ1-1, with D possibly TRBD1 on 5 matching bases. The CDR3 runs to 16 residues. Trimming took 7 bases from V and 4 from J, leaving 22 bases between them. CDR1 and CDR2 (germline): MGHRA, YSYEKL. The CDR3 bases are TGCGCCAGCACAGGGTGCACCTTAAGGTACGGCACTGAAGCTTTCTTT. As protein: CASTGCTLRYGTEAFF.

The rearrangement uses TRBV9 and TRBJ2-5; the match to TRBD2 covers 8 bases. J gave up 5 bases and V 3 bases, and 9 bases lay outside the gene matches. The germline CDR1 and CDR2 sequences are SGDLS and YYNGEE. The CDR3 covers 15 residues. CDR3 region: CASSGDGGARETQYF. DNA for the CDR3: TGTGCCAGCAGCGGCGACGGGGGGGCCAGGGAGACCCAGTACTTC.

The chain couples TRBV19 to TRBJ2-6; the D gene is possibly TRBD2 (5 bases). Germline V CDR1 and CDR2: LNHDA, SQIVND (reference sequence). This CDR3 region has 16 residues. Trimming shortened V by 2 bases and J by 2 bases, and 10 bases separated the two germline ends. The CDR3 is CASSISSGAGANVLTF. DNA of the CDR3: TGTGCCAGTAGTATATCATCCGGGGCTGGGGCCAACGTCCTGACTTTC.

The rearrangement joins TRBV4-3 to TRBJ2-7; D might be TRBD2 (5 bases). Germline CDR1 LGHNA, CDR2 YSLEER. Deletions cut 4 bases from V and 3 bases from J, with 7 bases between. The CDR3 has 12 amino acids. CDR3 sequence (DNA): TGCGCCAGCAGCCCGGAGGTCTACGAGCAGTACTTC. It specifies CASSPEVYEQYF.

The rearrangement joins TRBV4-1 to TRBJ2-1; 9 bases align to TRBD2. J was trimmed by 2 bases and V by 0 bases; bases with no gene match: 8. Germline V gene data show CDR1 as MGHRA and CDR2 as YSYEKL. This CDR3 is built from 18 residues. CDR3: CASSQDSSGASTYNEQFF. The CDR3, as DNA: TGCGCCAGCAGCCAAGACTCTAGCGGGGCCTCCACCTACAATGAGCAGTTCTTC.

The chain couples TRBV5-1 to TRBJ1-2, with 9 bases that match TRBD1. CDR1 and CDR2 from the germline V gene are SGHRS and YFSETQ. V was pared by 4 bases and J by 0 bases, with 7 bases of the junction left unmatched. This CDR3 spans 16 amino acids. The CDR3 loop is CASSPDGTGTNYGYTF. The CDR3 DNA is TGCGCCAGCAGCCCGGATGGGACAGGGACTAACTATGGCTACACCTTC.

V gene TRBV9 combines with J gene TRBJ2-5, with 10 bases that match TRBD1. With 4 bases clipped from V and 3 bases from J, the junction kept 3 bases outside the gene matches. From germline, CDR1 is SGDLS and CDR2 YYNGEE. This CDR3 is built from 14 residues. CDR3 nucleotide sequence: TGTGCCAGCAGCCCTGGGACAGGGGAAGAGACCCAGTACTTC. It yields the protein CASSPGTGEETQYF.

CDR3 residues: CASSEETLVGTEAFF. DNA of the CDR3: TGTGCCAGCAGTGAAGAGACATTAGTGGGCACTGAAGCTTTCTTT. The rearrangement joins TRBV6-1 to TRBJ1-1; D remains ambiguous. V was trimmed by 1 base and J by 4 bases, leaving 13 bases between them. CDR3 length: 15 residues. Germline V gene sequence: CDR1 MNHNS, CDR2 SASEGT.

This clone was detected once. The chain employs TRBV4-1 and TRBJ2-3; the match to TRBD2 covers 10 bases. Unmatched junction bases numbered 6, after V lost 4 bases and J lost 2 bases. The germline gives CDR1 MGHRA, CDR2 YSYEKL. CDR3 length equals 16 residues. The CDR3 region is CASSRRTSGYTDTQYF. The DNA for the CDR3 is TGCGCCAGCAGCCGCCGGACTAGCGGATACACAGATACGCAGTATTTT.

This clone came up once. The chain uses TRBV7-9 and TRBJ1-1; the match to TRBD1 covers 8 bases. The CDR3 has 15 amino acids. CDR1 SEHNR and CDR2 FQNEAQ come from the germline V gene (reference sequence). Trimming removed 5 bases from V and 1 base from J; junction bases left unmatched: 6. The CDR3 is CASSPRGTGNTEAFF. CDR3 coding DNA: TGTGCCAGCAGCCCCCGCGGGACAGGGAACACTGAAGCTTTCTTT.